This T cell receptor (beta chain) was recorded in a study of T cells after yellow fever vaccination. Across the study: SMART-Seq v4 Ultra Low Input served to prepare low-cell-number fractions.

By 5'RACE template switching, TCR cDNA was produced, with a universal primer site and UMIs added in the process. In TCRdb, the 5' RACE reads were re-called with MiXCR into one record per CDR3 protein. The sample includes about 350,000 distinct CDR3 sequences, roughly 8.3% of them seen just once. There are 14 residues in the CDR3. V lost 0 bases to trimming and J lost 7 bases, with 8 bases between them. Germline loops: CDR1 SGHRS, CDR2 YFSETQ. This clonotype was detected only a few times. Antigen unknown. Whole-study findings and limits: Once the booster was given, most primary-vaccination clones reappeared, at 95% to 98% for CD4 and 88% for CD8.

The sequencing here drew on PBMCs, taken about 49 days after the first yellow fever vaccination. The genes are TRBV5-1 and TRBJ1-6; no clear D gene. The TCR was taken from a man in his late teens or twenties who received the YFV17D yellow fever vaccine. As DNA, the CDR3 is TGCGCCAGCAGCTTGGATCCCTCCAATTCACCCCTCCACTTT. It specifies CASSLDPSNSPLHF.